This TCR beta chain comes out of a study of monozygotic twins with inflammatory bowel disease. Collection of an approximately 2.5 ml blood sample took place per donor. CDR1 is SQVTM, CDR2 ANQGSEA, per germline. The CDR3 has 11 residues. Template switching introduced UMIs that contain a 6-nucleotide sample barcode. TCRdb derives one entry per CDR3 protein from the 5' RACE reads, leaving out DNA. The sample has roughly 150,000 distinct CDR3 sequences. This rearrangement joins TRBV29-1 to TRBJ2-7. The receptor was derived from a human donor with ulcerative colitis or Crohn's disease, or a healthy co-twin of an affected twin (not recorded which). Sequencing used blood. CDR3 residues: CSVGETYEQYF.